This TCR beta chain was identified in a study of OX40 agonist ivuxolimab in advanced cancers. Looking at the study overall: The patients got ivuxolimab, which is an agonistic anti-OX40 (CD134) antibody. Aged roughly 20 to 85 with a mean of approximately 57 years, they were around 79% male. Partial responses, seen in three patients, involved one hepatocellular carcinoma and two cutaneous melanomas. Study results and caveats: At 0.1 to 3.0 mg/kg and by week 6, CD4+ and CD8+ T cells in the blood had expanded clonally.

TCRdb's copy holds only in-frame clones and misses some; the assay was immunoSEQ multiplex PCR. The table lists 50,000 to 65,000 clones, 70% to 90% of them singletons. Concerning this clone itself: Its target is not known.

The V end lost 3 bases, the J end lost 1 base, and 17 bases lay between the germline ends. This CDR3 spans 17 amino acids. In germline, CDR1 is SEHNR, CDR2 FQNEAQ (reference sequence). The specimen was CD4+ or CD8+ T cells sorted from blood, collected in a trial of the OX40 agonist ivuxolimab. The chain couples TRBV7-9 to TRBJ2-3; D is unclear. The TCR comes from an adult with an advanced solid tumor such as melanoma, head and neck, liver or kidney cancer. CDR3 bases: TGTGCCAGCAGCTTCGCAGTAACGAGAAGGGGCACAGATACGCAGTATTTT. Its protein product is CASSFAVTRRGTDTQYF.